These T cell receptor beta chains were read from a single sample in a study of T cell clonotyping in hematopoietic cell transplantation. Data came from immunoSEQ multiplex PCR; TCRdb stores just in-frame clones and leaves some out. The sample gives thousands of clones, approximately 79% of which show up once; 27% is in the top ten. The sequences come from peripheral blood mononuclear cells, collected at the time of graft-versus-host disease after allogeneic stem cell transplant. These receptors came from a female patient aged 50-65 years who had an allogeneic stem cell transplant from an unrelated donor, so the T cells may come from the graft donor. Some clones in this sample may be carry-over from other donors' samples. The CDR3 runs from the conserved cysteine through the conserved F or W. Fields, in order: CDR3 length, clone size, V gene, CDR3 protein. The size of a clone is reported for some rows only, either as once, few or many, or as a class for expanded clones.

>13|few|TRBV6-1
CASRLEGLTEAFF
>18|.|TRBV7-9
CASSLATAGGFDNSPLHF
>17|few|TRBV7-3
CASSLTVADGIFDGYTF
>13|.|TRBV2
CASRYTGSSEAFF
>16|once|TRBV2
CASSEKTGLGNSPLHF
>12|once|TRBV2
CARGKTPTEAFF
>14|.|TRBV6-6
CASSYARDRGGYTF
>15|.|TRBV5-4
CASSVGTRGDNEQFF
>12|.|TRBV6-1
CASSAGIYEQYF
>17|.|TRBV29-1
CSAAVPGQGANTGELFF
>14|.|TRBV7-2
CASSYGPVVETQYF
>12|.|TRBV29-1
CSVRAGLYGYTF
>11|.|TRBV19
CASRLAGSYTF
>17|.|TRBV5-4
CASSSMAAGRGAYEQYF
>15|.|TRBV18
CASSQLWGAEQPQHF
>16|.|TRBV7-6
CASSSKTSGGYNEQFF
>16|.|TRBV7-8
CASTSLGGQGYNGYTF
>16|few|TRBV29-1
CSVEGHPGGLDYEQYF
>15|.|TRBV7-2
CASSLGPGFGYGYTF
>17|.|TRBV9
CASSPRTSGGAGYEQYF
>14|.|TRBV7-2
CASSPTRQDNEQFF
>13|.|TRBV5-1
CASSLREGDGYTF
>13|.|TRBV5-6
CASSPGREQPQHF
>16|.|TRBV10-3
CAISEPRGTHYYEQYF
>15|.|TRBV9
CASSYTGLGTDTQYF
>13|.|TRBV7-3
CASSSGTGHEQYF
>12|.|TRBV30
CAWRDSDSPLHF